A single sample is the source of the 14 T cell receptor beta chains below, sequenced in a study of shared T cell receptors in the human thymus. The assay was immunoSEQ multiplex PCR, and TCRdb's table has in-frame clones only and misses some. The sample consists of hundreds of thousands of clones, 70% to 90% of them appearing once. Separately, the same data were catalogued under a study of human thymus T cells.

Sequenced material: thymocytes. The receptors originated from a boy under two years old with a congenital heart defect.

CDR3 nucleotide sequence: TGTGCCAGCAGACCCAATACAGGGCTCTCCTACGAGCAGTACTTC. Translation: CASRPNTGLSYEQYF. The chain has TRBV4-2 and TRBJ2-7; D is possibly TRBD1 (6 bases). The CDR3 runs to 15 residues. The germline CDR1 and CDR2 sequences are LGHNA and YNFKEQ. V was shortened by 6 bases and J by 0 bases, with 15 bases between the two germline ends.

The V call is TRBV7-2, the J call TRBJ2-7, with unresolved D. The CDR3 has 12 residues. V shed 5 bases and J shed 3 bases, with 8 bases lying between them. Germline CDR1 reads SGHTA; CDR2 reads FQGNSA. This chain's CDR3 is CASSTTYYEQYF. The CDR3 DNA is TGTGCCAGCAGCACAACGTACTACGAGCAGTACTTC.

The V gene is TRBV6-5, the J gene TRBJ2-7; D might be TRBD2 (7 bases). This CDR3 has 15 residues. Germline loops: CDR1 MNHEY, CDR2 SVGAGI. Between the trimmed V and J ends, which lost 10 bases and 0 bases, there was a span of 19 bases. The CDR3 region is CATRGGGHHSYEQYF. The CDR3 DNA is TGTGCCACACGGGGAGGGGGACACCACTCCTACGAGCAGTACTTC.

V and J are TRBV28 and TRBJ1-2; TRBD1 aligns across 7 bases. CDR1 and CDR2 (germline): MDHEN, SYDVKM. Losses at the gene ends were 5 bases for V and 2 bases for J; bases not matched to a gene: 8. This CDR3 has 15 residues. The CDR3 loop is CASSPEGASNYGYTF. The CDR3 coding sequence is TGTGCCAGCAGTCCCGAGGGGGCGTCCAACTATGGCTACACCTTC.

The chain joins TRBV4-3 to TRBJ2-3; 7 nucleotides agree with TRBD1. CDR3 length: 15 amino acids. Trimming at V came to 4 bases and at J to 3 bases, leaving 7 bases not matched to a gene. In germline, CDR1 is LGHNA, CDR2 YSLEER. The CDR3 region has the DNA TGCGCCAGCAGCCTCGCGAGGGGGCGGACAGATACGCAGTATTTT. It is translated as CASSLARGRTDTQYF.

The chain uses TRBV12-5 and TRBJ2-2; the match to TRBD1 covers 9 bases. V dropped 6 bases and J dropped 4; count of bases not matched to a gene: 9. The germline V gene has CDR1 LGHNT and CDR2 FRNRAP. This CDR3 comprises 16 residues. CDR3 nucleotide sequence: TGTGCTAGTGGACCGGGACAGGGCAAGAGCACCGGGGAGCTGTTTTTT. Translating gives CASGPGQGKSTGELFF.

V gene TRBV9 combines with J gene TRBJ1-2; TRBD1 is a possible D gene (6 bases). In germline, CDR1 is SGDLS, CDR2 YYNGEE. This CDR3 comprises 13 residues. V was trimmed by 3 bases and J by 4 bases, leaving 10 bases between them. In DNA form, the CDR3 reads TGTGCCAGCAGCGCAACAGGGATCTATGGCTACACCTTC. Amino acid sequence: CASSATGIYGYTF. Full variable domain (rest looked up from reference TRBV9 and TRBJ1-2): DSGVTQTPKHLITATGQRVTLRCSPRSGDLSVYWYQQSLDQGLQFLIQYYNGEERAKGNILERFSAQQFPDLHSELNLSSLELGDSALYFCASSATGIYGYTFGSGTRLTVV.

V gene TRBV5-1 combines with J gene TRBJ2-5; a weak D match, TRBD1 (6 bases). The V gene's germline CDR1 is SGHRS and CDR2 YFSETQ. CDR3 length: 14 amino acids. V was shortened by 4 bases and J by 2 bases, with 12 bases between the two germline ends. The CDR3 DNA reads TGCGCCAGCAGCCTGACAGGATTTCAAGAGACCCAGTACTTC. Protein product: CASSLTGFQETQYF.

This chain uses TRBV7-9 with TRBJ2-1; a weak D match, TRBD2 (6 bases). The CDR3 totals 16 residues. Germline V CDR1 and CDR2: SEHNR, FQNEAQ (reference sequence). The ends were cut back, 1 base at V and 3 bases at J, with 13 bases in the middle. The CDR3, as DNA: TGTGCCAGCAGCTTAGGCGGGGACCCACTCTACAATGAGCAGTTCTTC. Translating it yields CASSLGGDPLYNEQFF.

This clone was seen a handful of times. The chain links TRBV29-1 to TRBJ1-2; weak D call: TRBD1 (6 bases). CDR3 length: 14 amino acids. The V end was cut by 7 bases, the J end by 6 bases, with 21 bases between. The germline V gene encodes CDR1 SQVTM and CDR2 ANQGSEA. The CDR3 reads CSANPTGTTNGYTF. DNA for the CDR3: TGCAGCGCCAACCCGACGGGGACAACAAATGGCTACACCTTC.

This clone was counted only a few times. The chain is built from TRBV7-9 and TRBJ2-1; the match to TRBD2 covers 9 bases. The CDR3 spans 16 residues. With V trimmed by 5 bases and J by 4 bases, 9 bases remained unmatched. Germline V CDR1 and CDR2: SEHNR, FQNEAQ (reference sequence). CDR3 residues: CASSPGAGGAYNEQFF. In DNA, the CDR3 is TGTGCCAGCAGCCCCGGGGCGGGGGGGGCATACAATGAGCAGTTCTTC.

The chain combines TRBV2 with TRBJ2-6; 10 bases align to TRBD1. The trim removed 1 base at V and 0 bases at J, leaving 9 bases unmatched. The V gene's germline CDR1 is SNHLY and CDR2 FYNNEI. The CDR3 covers 20 residues. This chain's CDR3 is CASSEGRSGQGTSGANVLTF. CDR3 nucleotide sequence: TGTGCCAGCAGTGAAGGGAGGTCGGGACAGGGGACCTCTGGGGCCAACGTCCTGACTTTC. Drawing the rest from reference TRBV2 and TRBJ2-6, the complete variable domain is EPEVTQTPSHQVTQMGQEVILRCVPISNHLYFYWYRQILGQKVEFLVSFYNNEISEKSEIFDDQFSVERPDGSNFTLKIRSTKLEDSAMYFCASSEGRSGQGTSGANVLTFGAGSRLTVL.

This sequence joins TRBV5-1 and TRBJ2-3; 8 bases line up with TRBD2. Germline values: CDR1 SGHRS, CDR2 YFSETQ. The length of the CDR3 is 17 residues. V lost 3 bases, J lost 0 bases, and 9 bases stayed unmatched. Here the CDR3 DNA reads TGCGCCAGCAGCTGGTATAGTAGCGGGAAAAGCACAGATACGCAGTATTTT. Protein: CASSWYSSGKSTDTQYF.

The chain recombines TRBV25-1 with TRBJ1-4, with a tentative D call TRBD1 (5 bases). CDR3 length equals 16 residues. V was trimmed by 7 bases and J by 8 bases, leaving 23 bases between them. Germline CDR1 MGHDK, CDR2 SYGVNS. The DNA for the CDR3 is TGTGCCAGCAAGGTCTCATCGTCGGGGGTTGGGGAAAAACTGTTTTTT. It is translated as CASKVSSSGVGEKLFF.